The 4 T cell receptor beta chains reported below all come from one sample, sequenced in a study of vaccination effects on CD4 cells after COVID-19 (dated by TCRdb to between 2021 and 2024). To identify antigen-specific CD4+ T cell clonotypes by their expansion, the ViraFEST assay first stimulated PBMC with viral peptide pools and then applied TCR sequencing. After more than nine days of culture, CD4+ T cells were isolated with the EasySep CD4+ T cell isolation kit. Two doses of either the BNT162b2 or the mRNA-1273 mRNA SARS-CoV-2 vaccine were administered to participants. These TCRs' antigens remain unknown. Library creation used the immunoSEQ multiplex PCR assay. Held by TCRdb, this immuneACCESS table contains in-frame sequences only and omits some clones. Under half of the omission traces to an unresolved V gene where checked; the cause of the rest is unknown. The sample records under 50,000 clones, approximately 80% of which are singletons. Roughly 2.1% of the sample rests with the top ten.

This material consisted of CD4+ T cells from PBMCs cultured with HCoV-NL63 spike peptides, taken after COVID-19 vaccination. According to the study, the label for this sample's cell subset or site signals: HCoV-NL63 spike overlapping peptide pool stimulation. The origin of the receptors is a human donor who received a COVID-19 vaccine. Some clones in this sample may be carry-over from other donors' samples.

This chain joins TRBV5-1 and TRBJ2-1, with D possibly TRBD2 on 7 matching bases. Trimming removed 0 bases from V and 7 bases from J, with 14 bases in between. The germline V gene encodes CDR1 SGHRS and CDR2 YFSETQ. CDR3 length equals 15 residues. CDR3 sequence reads: CASSLAGGGGNEQFF. CDR3 DNA: TGCGCCAGCAGCTTGGCCGGGGGCGGGGGTAATGAGCAGTTCTTC.

The chain combines TRBV18 with TRBJ2-2, with 7 nucleotides matching TRBD1. Germline V gene data show CDR1 as KGHSH and CDR2 as LQKENI. Trimming cost V 5 bases and J 0 bases; bases outside gene matches: 6. The CDR3 is made up of 16 amino acids. CDR3 loop: CASSERQGSNTGELFF. The DNA for the CDR3 is TGTGCCAGCTCAGAAAGACAGGGATCGAACACCGGGGAGCTGTTTTTT. Complete variable domain (other parts from reference TRBV18 and TRBJ2-2): NAGVMQNPRHLVRRRGQEARLRCSPMKGHSHVYWYRQLPEEGLKFMVYLQKENIIDESGMPKERFSAEFPKEGPSILRIQQVVRGDSAAYFCASSERQGSNTGELFFGEGSRLTVL.

The rearrangement joins TRBV4-1 to TRBJ2-7; D is tentatively TRBD1 or TRBD2 (5 bases each). The germline V gene has CDR1 MGHRA and CDR2 YSYEKL. Trimming shortened V by 3 bases and J by 2 bases, and 14 bases separated the two germline ends. The CDR3 extends over 15 amino acids. In DNA form, the CDR3 reads TGCGCCAGCAGCCACCCGGGGCAGGCAACCTACGAGCAGTACGTC. Translation: CASSHPGQATYEQYV.

This clone showed up just once. The chain recombines TRBV19 with TRBJ2-2; a possible D gene is TRBD1 (6 bases). The V gene's germline CDR1 is LNHDA and CDR2 SQIVND (reference sequence). The germline V and J ends were trimmed by 7 bases and 4 bases, with 16 bases remaining between them. This CDR3 is built from 15 residues. CDR3 region: CASKRGQIPTGELFF. The DNA for the CDR3 is TGTGCCAGTAAACGCGGACAGATACCCACCGGGGAGCTGTTTTTT.